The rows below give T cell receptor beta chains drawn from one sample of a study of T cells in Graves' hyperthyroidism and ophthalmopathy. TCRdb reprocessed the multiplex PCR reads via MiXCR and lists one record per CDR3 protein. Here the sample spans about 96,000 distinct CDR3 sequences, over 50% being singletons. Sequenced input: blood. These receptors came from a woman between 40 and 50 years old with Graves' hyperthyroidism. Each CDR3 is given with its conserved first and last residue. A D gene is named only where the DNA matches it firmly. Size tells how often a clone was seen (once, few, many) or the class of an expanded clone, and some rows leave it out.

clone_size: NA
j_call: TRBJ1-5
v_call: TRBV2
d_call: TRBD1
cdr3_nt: TGTGCCAGCACCCACCAGGGGGGAAATAGCAATCAGCCCCAGCATTTT
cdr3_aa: CASTHQGGNSNQPQHF

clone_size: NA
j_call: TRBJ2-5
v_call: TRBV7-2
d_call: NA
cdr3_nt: TGTGCCAGCAGCCAAACAGGGGGGGCCGGGACTTTCTTCTTC
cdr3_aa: CASSQTGGAGTFFF

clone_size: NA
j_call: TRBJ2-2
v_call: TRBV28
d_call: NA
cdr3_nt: TGTGCCAGCAGTGTGGTGGCCACGAACACCGGGGAGCCGTTTTTT
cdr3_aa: CASSVVATNTGEPFF

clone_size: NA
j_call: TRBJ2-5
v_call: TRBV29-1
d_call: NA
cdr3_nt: TGCAGCGACCTTCAGGGATTTGAGACCCAGTACTTC
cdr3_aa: CSDLQGFETQYF

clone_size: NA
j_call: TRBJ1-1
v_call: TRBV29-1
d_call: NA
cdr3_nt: TGCAGCGGCCTATTGAACACTGAAGCTCTCTTT
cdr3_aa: CSGLLNTEALF

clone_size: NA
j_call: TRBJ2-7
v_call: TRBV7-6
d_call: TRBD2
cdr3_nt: TGTGCCAGCAGCTTAGGGGCTAGCGGGAGTCCCTACGAGCAGTACTTC
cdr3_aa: CASSLGASGSPYEQYF

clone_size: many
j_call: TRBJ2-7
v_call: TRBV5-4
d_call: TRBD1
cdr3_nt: TGTGCCAGCAGCGCCGACAGGGGACCCTACGAGCAGTACTTC
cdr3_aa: CASSADRGPYEQYF

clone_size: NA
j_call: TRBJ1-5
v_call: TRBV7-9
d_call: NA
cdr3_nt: TGTGCCAGCAGTTTAACCCGGGAACGGCAGCCCCAGCATTTT
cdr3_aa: CASSLTRERQPQHF

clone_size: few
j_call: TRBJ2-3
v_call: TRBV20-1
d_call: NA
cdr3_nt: TGCAGTGCTACCCGACTAGAAACAGATACGCAGTATTTT
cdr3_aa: CSATRLETDTQYF

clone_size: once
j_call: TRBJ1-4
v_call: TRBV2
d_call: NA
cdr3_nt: TGTGCCAGCAGCAGGGGACTAGCGGACGAAAAACTGTTTTTT
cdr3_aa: CASSRGLADEKLFF

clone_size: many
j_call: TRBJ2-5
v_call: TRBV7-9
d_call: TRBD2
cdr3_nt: TGTGCCAGCAGTTTAGGCGGGAGAAGCACTCGGGAGACCCAGTACTTC
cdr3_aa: CASSLGGRSTRETQYF

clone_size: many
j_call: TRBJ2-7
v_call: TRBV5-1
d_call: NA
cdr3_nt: TGCGCCAGCAGTCGGGAGAAGGGGTCCTACGAGCAGTACTTC
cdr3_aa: CASSREKGSYEQYF

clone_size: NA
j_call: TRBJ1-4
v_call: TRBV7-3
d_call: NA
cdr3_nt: TGTGCCAGCAGCTTACACCTGGGTGAAAAACTGTTTTTT
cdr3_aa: CASSLHLGEKLFF

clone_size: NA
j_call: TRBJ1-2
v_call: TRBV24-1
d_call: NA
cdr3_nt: TGTGCCACCAGGGATTTGGCAGGGGATGGCTACACCTTC
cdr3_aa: CATRDLAGDGYTF

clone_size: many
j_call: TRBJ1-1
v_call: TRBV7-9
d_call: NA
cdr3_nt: TGCGCCAGCAGCCCCCAGATCTCGAACACTGAAGCTTTCTTT
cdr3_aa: CASSPQISNTEAFF

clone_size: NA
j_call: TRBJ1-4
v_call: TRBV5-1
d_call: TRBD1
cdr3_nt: TGCGCCAGCAGCTTGGCTGGGACAGGCGAAAAACTGTTTTTT
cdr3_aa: CASSLAGTGEKLFF

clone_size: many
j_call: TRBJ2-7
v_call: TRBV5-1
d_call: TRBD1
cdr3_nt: TGCGCCAGCAGCTTGGCCCAGCCGGGACAGGGAGGTTACGAGCAGTACTTC
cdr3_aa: CASSLAQPGQGGYEQYF

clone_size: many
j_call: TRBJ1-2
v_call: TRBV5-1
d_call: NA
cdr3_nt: TGCGCCAGCAGCCGCGATTCAGGCTATGGCTACACCTTC
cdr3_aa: CASSRDSGYGYTF

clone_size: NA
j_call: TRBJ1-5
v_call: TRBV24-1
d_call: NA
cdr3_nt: TGTGCCACCAGTGGTGGAACAGGGTGGCATTTT
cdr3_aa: CATSGGTGWHF

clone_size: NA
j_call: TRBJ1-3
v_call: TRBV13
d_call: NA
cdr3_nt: TGTGCCAGCAGCTCCTTTTCCGGAAACACCATATATTTT
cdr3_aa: CASSSFSGNTIYF

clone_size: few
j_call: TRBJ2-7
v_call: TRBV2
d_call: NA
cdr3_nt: TGTGCCAGCAGTACGTCTTCCTACGAGCAGTACTTC
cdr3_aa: CASSTSSYEQYF

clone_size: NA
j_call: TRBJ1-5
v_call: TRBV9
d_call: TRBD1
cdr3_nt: TGTGCCAGCAGCGCATCACCGGGACAGGGTGATCAGCCCCAGCATTTT
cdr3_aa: CASSASPGQGDQPQHF

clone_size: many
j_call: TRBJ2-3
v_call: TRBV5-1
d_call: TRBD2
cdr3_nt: TGCGCCAGCAGCTGGCAGACTAGCGGCTCCACAGATACGCAGTATTTT
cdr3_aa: CASSWQTSGSTDTQYF

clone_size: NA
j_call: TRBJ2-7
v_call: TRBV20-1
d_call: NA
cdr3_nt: TGCAGTGCTGCCAGACTAGTGAACGAGCAGTACTTC
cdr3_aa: CSAARLVNEQYF

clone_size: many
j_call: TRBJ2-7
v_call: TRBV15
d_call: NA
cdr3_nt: TGTGCCACCAGCAGAGGCCTGGAGCGGGACGAGCAGTACTTC
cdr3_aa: CATSRGLERDEQYF

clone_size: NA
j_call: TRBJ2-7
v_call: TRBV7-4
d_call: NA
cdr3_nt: TGTGCCAGCGGCCACCCGGACAGTTTCCCCGAGCAGTACTTC
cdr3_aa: CASGHPDSFPEQYF

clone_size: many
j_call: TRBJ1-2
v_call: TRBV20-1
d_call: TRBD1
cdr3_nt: TGCAGTGCTAGCGGACAGGGGGCAAGTCGCTATGGCTACACCTTC
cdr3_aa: CSASGQGASRYGYTF

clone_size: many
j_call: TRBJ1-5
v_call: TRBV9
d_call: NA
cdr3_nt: TGTGCCAGCAACCTGGATGGGGGCCTAAATCAGCCCCAGCATTTT
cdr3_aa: CASNLDGGLNQPQHF

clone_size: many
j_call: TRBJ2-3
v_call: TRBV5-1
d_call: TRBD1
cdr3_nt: TGCGCCAGCAGCTTCGGGACAGCAGATACGCAGTATTTT
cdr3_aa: CASSFGTADTQYF

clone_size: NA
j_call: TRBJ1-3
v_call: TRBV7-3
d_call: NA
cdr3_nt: TGTGCCAGCAGCCACCGGGGCCCTGGAGACACCATATATTTT
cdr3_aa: CASSHRGPGDTIYF

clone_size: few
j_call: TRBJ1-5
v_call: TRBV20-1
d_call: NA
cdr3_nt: TGCAGTGCCGAAGAGGGTGCTCAGCCCCAGCATTTT
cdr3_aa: CSAEEGAQPQHF

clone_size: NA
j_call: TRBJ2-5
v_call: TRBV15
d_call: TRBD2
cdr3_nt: TGTGCCACCAGCAGGGTACTAGCGGCAAGGACCCAGTACTTC
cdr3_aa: CATSRVLAARTQYF

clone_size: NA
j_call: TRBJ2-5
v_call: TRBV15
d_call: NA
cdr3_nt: TGTGCCACCAGCAGAGGTGGAAAGGACCAAGAGACCCAGTACTTC
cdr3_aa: CATSRGGKDQETQYF

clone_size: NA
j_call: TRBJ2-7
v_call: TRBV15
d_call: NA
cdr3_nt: TGTGCCACCAGCAGAGACAGGGCACGCGAGCAGTACTTC
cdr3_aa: CATSRDRAREQYF

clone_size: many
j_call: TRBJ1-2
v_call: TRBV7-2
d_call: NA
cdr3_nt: TGTGCCAGCAGCTCCCGGGGGAGGCGGAGTGGCTACACCTTC
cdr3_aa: CASSSRGRRSGYTF

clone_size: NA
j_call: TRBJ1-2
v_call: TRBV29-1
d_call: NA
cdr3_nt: TGCAGCGCCTGGGGTGCTTGGTATGGCTACACCTTC
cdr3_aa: CSAWGAWYGYTF

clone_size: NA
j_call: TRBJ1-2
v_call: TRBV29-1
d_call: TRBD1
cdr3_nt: TGCAGCGTAGGAACAGGGGGGGGCTATGGCTACACCTTC
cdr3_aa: CSVGTGGGYGYTF

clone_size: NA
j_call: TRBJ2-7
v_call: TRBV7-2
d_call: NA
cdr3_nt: TGTGCCAGCAGCCTTACAGGGGACTTATCTTCCTACGAGCAGTACTTC
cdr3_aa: CASSLTGDLSSYEQYF

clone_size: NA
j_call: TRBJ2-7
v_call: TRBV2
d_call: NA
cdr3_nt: TGTGCCAGCACCCTCGACAGGGAGGAGATACGGCGTCGGCAGTACTTC
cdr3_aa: CASTLDREEIRRRQYF

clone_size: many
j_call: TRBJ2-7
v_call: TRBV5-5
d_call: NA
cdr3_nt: TGTGCCAGCAGCTTGGCAGGGGCGAGCGAGCAGTACTTC
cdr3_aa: CASSLAGASEQYF

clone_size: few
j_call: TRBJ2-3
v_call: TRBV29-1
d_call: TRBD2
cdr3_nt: TGCAGCGTTGACCCCCTTTCTAGCGGGAGAGGGGATACGCAGTATTTT
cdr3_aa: CSVDPLSSGRGDTQYF